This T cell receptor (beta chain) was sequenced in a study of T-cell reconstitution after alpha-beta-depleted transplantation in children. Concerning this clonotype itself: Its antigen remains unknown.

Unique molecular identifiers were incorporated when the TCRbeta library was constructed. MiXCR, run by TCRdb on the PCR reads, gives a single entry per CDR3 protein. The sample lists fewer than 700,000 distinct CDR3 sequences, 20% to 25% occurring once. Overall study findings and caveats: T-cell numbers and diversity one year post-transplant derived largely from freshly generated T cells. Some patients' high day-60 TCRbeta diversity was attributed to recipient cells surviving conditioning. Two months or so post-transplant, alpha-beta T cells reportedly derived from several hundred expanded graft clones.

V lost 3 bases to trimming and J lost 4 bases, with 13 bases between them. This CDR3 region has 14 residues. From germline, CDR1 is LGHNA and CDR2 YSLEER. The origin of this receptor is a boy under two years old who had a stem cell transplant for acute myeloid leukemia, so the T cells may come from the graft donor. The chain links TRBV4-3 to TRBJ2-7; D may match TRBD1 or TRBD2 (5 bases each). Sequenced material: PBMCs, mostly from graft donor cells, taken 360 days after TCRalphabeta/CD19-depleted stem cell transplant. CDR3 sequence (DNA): TGCGCCAGCAGCCAGATGGGCGAGGGGTACGAGCAGTACTTC. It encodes CASSQMGEGYEQYF.